Included here is one T cell receptor (beta chain) sequence, with context. This sample stems from a study of blood T cell repertoires in COVID-19. Germline CDR1 reads DFQATT; CDR2 reads SNEGSKA (reference sequence). V lost 7 bases and J 5 bases, leaving 12 bases between the germline ends. The CDR3 loop spans 11 amino acids. Original handling: Amplified reference gene primers provided the basis for estimating nucleated cell counts. The method was immunoSEQ multiplex PCR; TCRdb's version includes in-frame clones alone and lacks a portion of them. The V and J calls and clone size are taken from that table; D and trimming were inferred from the DNA. The sample yields about 200,000 clones, more than 75% seen once.

Sequencing input: peripheral blood. The chain couples TRBV20-1 to TRBJ2-7; tentatively, D is TRBD1 (5 bases). This TCR derives from a woman of 80 years or more with acute or convalescent COVID-19. CDR3 in amino acids: CSGSWGDEQYF. The CDR3 coding sequence is TGCAGTGGTAGTTGGGGCGACGAGCAGTACTTC.